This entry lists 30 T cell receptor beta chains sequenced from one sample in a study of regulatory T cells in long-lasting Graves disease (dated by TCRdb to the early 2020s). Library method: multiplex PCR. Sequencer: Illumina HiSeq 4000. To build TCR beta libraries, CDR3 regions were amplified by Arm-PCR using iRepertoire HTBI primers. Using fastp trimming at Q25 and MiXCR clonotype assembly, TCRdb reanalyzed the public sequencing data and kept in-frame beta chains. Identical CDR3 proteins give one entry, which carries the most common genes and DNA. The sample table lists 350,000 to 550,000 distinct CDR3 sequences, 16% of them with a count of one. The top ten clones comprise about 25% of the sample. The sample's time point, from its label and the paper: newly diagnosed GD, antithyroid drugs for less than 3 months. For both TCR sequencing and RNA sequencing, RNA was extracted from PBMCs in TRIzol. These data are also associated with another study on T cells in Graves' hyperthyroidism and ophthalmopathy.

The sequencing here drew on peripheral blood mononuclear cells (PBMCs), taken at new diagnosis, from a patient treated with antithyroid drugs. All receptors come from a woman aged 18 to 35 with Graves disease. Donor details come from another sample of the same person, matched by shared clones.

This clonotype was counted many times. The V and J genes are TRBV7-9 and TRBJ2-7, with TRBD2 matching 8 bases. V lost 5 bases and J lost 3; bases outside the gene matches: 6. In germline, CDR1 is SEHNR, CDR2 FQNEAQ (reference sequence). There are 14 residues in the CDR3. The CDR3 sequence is CASSPRAGGYEQYF. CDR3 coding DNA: TGTGCCAGCAGCCCCAGGGCGGGAGGCTACGAGCAGTACTTC.

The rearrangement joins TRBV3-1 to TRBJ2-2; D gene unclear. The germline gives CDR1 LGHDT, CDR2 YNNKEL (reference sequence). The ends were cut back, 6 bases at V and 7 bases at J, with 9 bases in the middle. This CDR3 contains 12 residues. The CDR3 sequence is CASRTSVGELFF. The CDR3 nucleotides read TGTGCCAGCAGGACTTCGGTCGGGGAGCTGTTTTTT.

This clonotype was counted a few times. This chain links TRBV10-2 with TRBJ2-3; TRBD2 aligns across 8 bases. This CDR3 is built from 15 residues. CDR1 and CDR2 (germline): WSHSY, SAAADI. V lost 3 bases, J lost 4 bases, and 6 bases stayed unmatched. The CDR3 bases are TGCGCCAGCAGTGACAGCGGGAGAGTCCCAGATACGCAGTATTTT. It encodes CASSDSGRVPDTQYF.

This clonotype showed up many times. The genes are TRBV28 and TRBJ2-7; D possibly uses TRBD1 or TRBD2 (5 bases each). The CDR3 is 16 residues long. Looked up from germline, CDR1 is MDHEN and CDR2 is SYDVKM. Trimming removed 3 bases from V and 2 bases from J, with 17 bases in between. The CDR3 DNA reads TGTGCCAGCAGTTTGGGACGCTGGGGTATCCCCTACGAGCAGTACTTC. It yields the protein CASSLGRWGIPYEQYF.

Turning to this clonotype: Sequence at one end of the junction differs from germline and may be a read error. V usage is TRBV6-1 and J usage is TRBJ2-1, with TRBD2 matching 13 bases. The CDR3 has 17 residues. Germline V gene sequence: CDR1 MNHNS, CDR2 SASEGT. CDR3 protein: CTSRRLRTSGSLNEQFF. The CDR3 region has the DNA TGTACCAGCAGACGACTGAGGACTAGCGGGAGTTTGAATGAGCAGTTCTTC.

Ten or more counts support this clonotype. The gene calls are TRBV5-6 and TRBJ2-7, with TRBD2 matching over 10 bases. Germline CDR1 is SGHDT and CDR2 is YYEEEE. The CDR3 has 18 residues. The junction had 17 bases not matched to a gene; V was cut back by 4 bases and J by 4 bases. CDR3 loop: CASSQSKKAGGPRYEQYF. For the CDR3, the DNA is TGTGCCAGCAGCCAGAGCAAAAAAGCGGGAGGGCCACGGTACGAGCAGTACTTC.

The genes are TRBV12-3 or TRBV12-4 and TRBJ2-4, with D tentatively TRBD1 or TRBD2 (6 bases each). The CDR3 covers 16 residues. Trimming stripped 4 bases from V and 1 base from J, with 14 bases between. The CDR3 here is CASSWRDTRAKNIQYF. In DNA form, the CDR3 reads TGTGCCAGCAGTTGGCGGGACACAAGGGCCAAAAACATTCAGTACTTC.

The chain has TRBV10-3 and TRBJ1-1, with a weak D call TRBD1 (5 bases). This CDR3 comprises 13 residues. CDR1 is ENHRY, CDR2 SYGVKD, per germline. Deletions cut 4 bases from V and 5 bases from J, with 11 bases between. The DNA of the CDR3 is TGTGCCATCAGTGGAGAGGGGTTGACTGAAGCTTTCTTT. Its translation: CAISGEGLTEAFF.

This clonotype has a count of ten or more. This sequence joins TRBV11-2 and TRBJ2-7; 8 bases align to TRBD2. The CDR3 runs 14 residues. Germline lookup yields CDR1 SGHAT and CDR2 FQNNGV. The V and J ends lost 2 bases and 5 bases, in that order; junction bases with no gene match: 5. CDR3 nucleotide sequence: TGTGCCAGCAGCTTAATGGCGGGAGGCGACGAGCAGTACTTC. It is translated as CASSLMAGGDEQYF.

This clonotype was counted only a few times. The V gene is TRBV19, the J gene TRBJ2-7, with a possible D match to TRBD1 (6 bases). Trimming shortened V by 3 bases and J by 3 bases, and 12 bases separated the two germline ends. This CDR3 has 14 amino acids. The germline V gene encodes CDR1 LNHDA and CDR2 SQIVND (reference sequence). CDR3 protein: CASSIGTSGYEQYF. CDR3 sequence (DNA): TGTGCCAGTAGTATTGGGACATCCGGCTACGAGCAGTACTTC.

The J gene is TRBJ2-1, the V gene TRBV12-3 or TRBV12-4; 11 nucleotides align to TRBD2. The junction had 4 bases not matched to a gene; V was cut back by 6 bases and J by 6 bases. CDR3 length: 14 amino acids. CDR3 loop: CASRGGLAANEQFF. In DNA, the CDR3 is TGTGCCAGCAGGGGGGGACTAGCGGCCAATGAGCAGTTCTTC.

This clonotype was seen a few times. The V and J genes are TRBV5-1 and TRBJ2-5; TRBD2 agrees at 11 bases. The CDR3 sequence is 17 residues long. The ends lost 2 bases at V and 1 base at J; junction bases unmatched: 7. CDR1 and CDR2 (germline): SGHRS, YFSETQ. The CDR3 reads CASSLGRLAGPQETQYF. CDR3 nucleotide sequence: TGCGCCAGCAGCTTAGGTAGACTAGCGGGACCCCAAGAGACCCAGTACTTC.

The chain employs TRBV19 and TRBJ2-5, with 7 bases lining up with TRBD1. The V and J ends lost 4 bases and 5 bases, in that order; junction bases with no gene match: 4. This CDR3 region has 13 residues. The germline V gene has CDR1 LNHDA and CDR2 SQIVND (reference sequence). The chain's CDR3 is CASSNTGEETQYF. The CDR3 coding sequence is TGTGCCAGTAGTAACACAGGGGAGGAGACCCAGTACTTC.

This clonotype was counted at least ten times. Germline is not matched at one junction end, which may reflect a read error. The CDR3 sequence is CASSFLANTGELFF. The DNA of the CDR3 is TGCGCCAGCAGCTTTCTAGCGAACACCGGGGAGCTGTTTTTT. The chain couples TRBV12-3 or TRBV12-4 to TRBJ2-2; no clear D. This CDR3 spans 14 amino acids.

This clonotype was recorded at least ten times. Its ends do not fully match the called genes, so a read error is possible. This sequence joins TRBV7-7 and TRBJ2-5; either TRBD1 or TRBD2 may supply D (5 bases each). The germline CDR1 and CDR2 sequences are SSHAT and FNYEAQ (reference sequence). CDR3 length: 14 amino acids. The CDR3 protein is CASSLGRAGETQYF. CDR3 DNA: TGTGCTAGCAGCTTAGGCAGGGCGGGCGAGACCCAGTACTTC.

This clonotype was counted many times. The CDR3 DNA follows: TGTGCCAGCAGCGGGACAGGGCCCAATCAGCCCCAGCATTTT. Its translation: CASSGTGPNQPQHF. The chain joins TRBV6-1 to TRBJ1-5; TRBD1 aligns across 9 bases. Germline V gives CDR1 MNHNS, CDR2 SASEGT. J was trimmed by 3 bases and V by 6 bases; bases with no gene match: 3. CDR3 length equals 14 residues.

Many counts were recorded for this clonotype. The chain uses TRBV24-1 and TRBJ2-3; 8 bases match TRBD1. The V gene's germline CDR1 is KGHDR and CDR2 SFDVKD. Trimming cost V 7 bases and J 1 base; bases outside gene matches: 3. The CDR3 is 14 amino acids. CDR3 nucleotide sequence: TGTGCCACCAGGGGACAGGCCCGCACAGATACGCAGTATTTT. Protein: CATRGQARTDTQYF.

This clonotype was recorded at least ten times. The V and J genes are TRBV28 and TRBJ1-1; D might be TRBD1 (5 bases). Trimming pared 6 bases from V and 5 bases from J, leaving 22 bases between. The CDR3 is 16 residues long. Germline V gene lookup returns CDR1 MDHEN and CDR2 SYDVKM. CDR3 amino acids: CASSLVQGTSWTEAFF. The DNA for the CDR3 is TGTGCCAGCAGCTTAGTTCAGGGAACTTCGTGGACTGAAGCTTTCTTT. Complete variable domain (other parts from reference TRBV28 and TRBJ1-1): DVKVTQSSRYLVKRTGEKVFLECVQDMDHENMFWYRQDPGLGLRLIYFSYDVKMKEKGDIPEGYSVSREKKERFSLILESASTNQTSMYLCASSLVQGTSWTEAFFGQGTRLTVV.

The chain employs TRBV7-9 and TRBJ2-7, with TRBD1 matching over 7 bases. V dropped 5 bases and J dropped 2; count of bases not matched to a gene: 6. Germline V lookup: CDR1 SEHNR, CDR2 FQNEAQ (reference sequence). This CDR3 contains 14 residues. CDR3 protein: CASSIRDSTYEQYF. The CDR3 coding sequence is TGTGCCAGCAGCATCCGGGACAGTACCTACGAGCAGTACTTC.

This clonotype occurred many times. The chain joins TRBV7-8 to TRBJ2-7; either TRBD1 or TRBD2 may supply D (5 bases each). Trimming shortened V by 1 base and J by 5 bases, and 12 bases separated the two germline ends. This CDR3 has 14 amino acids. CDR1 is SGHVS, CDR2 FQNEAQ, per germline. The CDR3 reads CASSLDGALNEQYF. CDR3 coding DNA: TGTGCCAGCAGCTTAGACGGGGCATTAAACGAGCAGTACTTC.

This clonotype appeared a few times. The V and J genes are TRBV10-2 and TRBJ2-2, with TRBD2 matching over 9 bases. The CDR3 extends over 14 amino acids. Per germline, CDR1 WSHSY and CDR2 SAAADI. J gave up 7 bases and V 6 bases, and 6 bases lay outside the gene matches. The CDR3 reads CASRTAGGFGELFF. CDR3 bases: TGCGCCAGCAGAACAGCGGGAGGCTTCGGGGAGCTGTTTTTT.

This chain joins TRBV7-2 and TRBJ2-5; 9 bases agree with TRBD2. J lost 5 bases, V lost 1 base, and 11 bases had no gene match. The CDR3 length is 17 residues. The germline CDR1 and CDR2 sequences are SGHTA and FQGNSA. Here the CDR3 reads CASSLGGLAGSLETQYF. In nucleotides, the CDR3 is TGTGCCAGCAGCTTAGGTGGTCTAGCGGGATCTCTTGAGACCCAGTACTTC.

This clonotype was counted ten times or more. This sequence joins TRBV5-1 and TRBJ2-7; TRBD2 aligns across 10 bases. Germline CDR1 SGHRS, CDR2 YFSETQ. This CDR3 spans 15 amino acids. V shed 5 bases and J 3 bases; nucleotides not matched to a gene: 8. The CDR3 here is CASRNGASGSYEQYF. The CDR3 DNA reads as TGCGCCAGCAGAAATGGAGCTAGCGGGAGCTACGAGCAGTACTTC.

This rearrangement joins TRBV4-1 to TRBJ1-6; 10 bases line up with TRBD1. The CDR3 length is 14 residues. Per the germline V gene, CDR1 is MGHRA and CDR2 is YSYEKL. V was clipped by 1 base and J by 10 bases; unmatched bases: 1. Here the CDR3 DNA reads TGCGCCAGCAGCCAAGGGGACAGGGGATCACCCCTCCACTTT. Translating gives CASSQGDRGSPLHF.

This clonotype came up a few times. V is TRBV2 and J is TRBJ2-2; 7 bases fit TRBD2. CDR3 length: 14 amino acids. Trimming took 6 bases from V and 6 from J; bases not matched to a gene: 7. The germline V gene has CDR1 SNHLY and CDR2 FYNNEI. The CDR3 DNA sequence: TGTGCCAGCAGACCCGGACTAGACGCCGGGGAGCTGTTTTTT. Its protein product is CASRPGLDAGELFF.

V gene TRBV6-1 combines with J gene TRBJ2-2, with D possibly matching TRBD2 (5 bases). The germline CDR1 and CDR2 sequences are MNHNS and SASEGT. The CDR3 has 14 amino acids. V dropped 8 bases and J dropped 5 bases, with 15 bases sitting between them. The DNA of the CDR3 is TGTGCCAGCCCCGGACTTCCCCCAACCGGGGAGCTGTTTTTT. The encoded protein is CASPGLPPTGELFF.

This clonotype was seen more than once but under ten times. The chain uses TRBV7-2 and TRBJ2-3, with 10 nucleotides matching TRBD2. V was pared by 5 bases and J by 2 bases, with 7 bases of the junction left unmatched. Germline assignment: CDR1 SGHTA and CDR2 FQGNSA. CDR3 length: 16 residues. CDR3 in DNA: TGTGCCAGCAGCCCCAGGACTAGCGGAGTCACAGATACGCAGTATTTT. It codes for CASSPRTSGVTDTQYF.

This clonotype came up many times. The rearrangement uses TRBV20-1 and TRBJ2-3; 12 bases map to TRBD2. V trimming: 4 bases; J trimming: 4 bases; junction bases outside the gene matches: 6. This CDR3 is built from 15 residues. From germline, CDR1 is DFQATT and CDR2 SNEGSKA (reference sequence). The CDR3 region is CSATLLAGGPDTQYF. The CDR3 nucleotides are TGCAGTGCTACCCTACTAGCGGGAGGCCCAGATACGCAGTATTTT.

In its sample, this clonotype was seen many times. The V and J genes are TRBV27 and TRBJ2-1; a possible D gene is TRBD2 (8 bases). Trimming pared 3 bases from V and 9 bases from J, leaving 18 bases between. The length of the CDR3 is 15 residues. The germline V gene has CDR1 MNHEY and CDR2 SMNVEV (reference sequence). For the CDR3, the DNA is TGTGCCAGCAGTTTTCTAGCGGGTCGACAGGGTGAGCAGTTCTTC. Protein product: CASSFLAGRQGEQFF.

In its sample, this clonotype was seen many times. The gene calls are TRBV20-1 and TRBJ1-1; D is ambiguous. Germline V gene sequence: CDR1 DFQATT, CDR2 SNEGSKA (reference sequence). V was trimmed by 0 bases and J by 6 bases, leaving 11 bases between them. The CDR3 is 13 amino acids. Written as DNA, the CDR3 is TGCAGTGCTAGAGAGGGCGCACTGGCTGAAGCTTTCTTT. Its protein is CSAREGALAEAFF.